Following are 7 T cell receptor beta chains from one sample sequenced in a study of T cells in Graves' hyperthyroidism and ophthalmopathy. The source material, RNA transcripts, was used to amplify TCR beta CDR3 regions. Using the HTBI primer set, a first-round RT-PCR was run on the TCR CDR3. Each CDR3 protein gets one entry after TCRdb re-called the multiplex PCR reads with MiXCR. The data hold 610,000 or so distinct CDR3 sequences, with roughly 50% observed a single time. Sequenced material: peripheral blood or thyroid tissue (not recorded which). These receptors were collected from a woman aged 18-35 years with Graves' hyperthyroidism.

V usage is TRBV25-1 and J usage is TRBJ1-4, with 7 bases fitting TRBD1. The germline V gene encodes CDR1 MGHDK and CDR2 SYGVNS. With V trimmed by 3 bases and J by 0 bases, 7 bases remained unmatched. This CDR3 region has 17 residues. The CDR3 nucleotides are TGTGCCAGCAGTGACGTGACGGGACAGACAACTAATGAAAAACTGTTTTTT. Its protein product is CASSDVTGQTTNEKLFF.

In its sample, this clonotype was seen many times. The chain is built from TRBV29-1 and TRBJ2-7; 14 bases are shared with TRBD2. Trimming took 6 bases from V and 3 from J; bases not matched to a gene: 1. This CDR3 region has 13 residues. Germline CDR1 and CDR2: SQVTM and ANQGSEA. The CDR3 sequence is CSVGTSGSYEQYF. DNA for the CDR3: TGCAGCGTAGGGACTAGCGGGAGCTACGAGCAGTACTTC.

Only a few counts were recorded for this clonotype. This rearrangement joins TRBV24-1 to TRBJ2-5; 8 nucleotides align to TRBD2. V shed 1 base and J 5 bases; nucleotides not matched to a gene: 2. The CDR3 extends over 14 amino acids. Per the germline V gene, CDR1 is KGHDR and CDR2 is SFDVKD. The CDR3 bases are TGTGCCACCAGTGATTTAGCGGGAGACGAGACCCAGTACTTC. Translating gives CATSDLAGDETQYF.

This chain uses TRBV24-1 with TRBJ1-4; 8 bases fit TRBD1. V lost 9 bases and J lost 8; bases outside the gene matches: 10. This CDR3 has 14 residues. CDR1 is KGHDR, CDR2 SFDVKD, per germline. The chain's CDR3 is CATPPRTGYEKLFF. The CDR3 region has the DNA TGTGCCACCCCTCCTAGGACAGGGTACGAAAAACTGTTTTTT.

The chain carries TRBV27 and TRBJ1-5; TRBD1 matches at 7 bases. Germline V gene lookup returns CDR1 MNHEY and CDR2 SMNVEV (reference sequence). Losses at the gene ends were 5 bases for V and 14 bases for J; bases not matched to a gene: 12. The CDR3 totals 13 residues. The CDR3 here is CASSPPGQFHEHF. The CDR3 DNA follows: TGTGCCAGCAGTCCCCCGGGACAGTTCCACGAGCATTTT.

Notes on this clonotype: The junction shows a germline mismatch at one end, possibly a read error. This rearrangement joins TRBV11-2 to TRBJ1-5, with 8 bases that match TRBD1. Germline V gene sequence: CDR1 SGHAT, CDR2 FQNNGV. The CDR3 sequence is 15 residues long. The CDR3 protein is CASSQATGELEYEHF. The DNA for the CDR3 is TGCGCCAGCAGCCAGGCGACAGGGGAATTGGAGTATGAGCATTTT. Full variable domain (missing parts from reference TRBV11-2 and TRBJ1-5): EAGVAQSPRYKIIEKRQSVAFWCNPISGHATLYWYQQILGQGPKLLIQFQNNGVVDDSQLPKDRFSAERLKGVDSTLKIQPAKLEDSAVYLCASSQATGELEYEHFGDGTRLSIL.

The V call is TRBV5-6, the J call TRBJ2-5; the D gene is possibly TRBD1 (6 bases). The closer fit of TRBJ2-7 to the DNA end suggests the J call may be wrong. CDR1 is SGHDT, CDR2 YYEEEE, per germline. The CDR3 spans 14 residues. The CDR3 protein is CASTGSWTDYEQYF. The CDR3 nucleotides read TGTGCCAGCACCGGATCGTGGACAGACTACGAGCAGTACTTC.